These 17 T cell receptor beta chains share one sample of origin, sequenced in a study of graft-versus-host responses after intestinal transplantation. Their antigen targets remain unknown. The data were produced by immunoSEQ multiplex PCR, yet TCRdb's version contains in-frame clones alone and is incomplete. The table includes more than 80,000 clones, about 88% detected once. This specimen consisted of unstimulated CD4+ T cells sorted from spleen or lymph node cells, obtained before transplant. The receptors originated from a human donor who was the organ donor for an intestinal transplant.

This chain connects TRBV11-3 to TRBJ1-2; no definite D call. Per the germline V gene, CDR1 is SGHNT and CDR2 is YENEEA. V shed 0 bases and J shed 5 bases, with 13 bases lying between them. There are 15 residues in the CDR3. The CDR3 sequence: CASSLEPLVKYGYTF. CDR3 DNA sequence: TGTGCCAGCAGCTTAGAACCTCTAGTGAAATATGGCTACACCTTC. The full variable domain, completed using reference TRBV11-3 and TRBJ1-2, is EAGVVQSPRYKIIEKKQPVAFWCNPISGHNTLYWYLQNLGQGPELLIRYENEEAVDDSQLPKDRFSAERLKGVDSTLKIQPAELGDSAVYLCASSLEPLVKYGYTFGSGTRLTVV.

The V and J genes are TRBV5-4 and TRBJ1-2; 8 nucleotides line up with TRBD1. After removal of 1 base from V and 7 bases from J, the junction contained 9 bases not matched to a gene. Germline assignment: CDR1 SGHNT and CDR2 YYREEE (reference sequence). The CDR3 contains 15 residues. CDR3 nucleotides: TGTGCCAGCAGCTTGTCATTGACGACAGGGGCTGGCTACACCTTC. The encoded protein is CASSLSLTTGAGYTF. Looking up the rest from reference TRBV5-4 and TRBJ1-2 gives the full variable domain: ETGVTQSPTHLIKTRGQQVTLRCSSQSGHNTVSWYQQALGQGPQFIFQYYREEENGRGNFPPRFSGLQFPNYSSELNVNALELDDSALYLCASSLSLTTGAGYTFGSGTRLTVV.

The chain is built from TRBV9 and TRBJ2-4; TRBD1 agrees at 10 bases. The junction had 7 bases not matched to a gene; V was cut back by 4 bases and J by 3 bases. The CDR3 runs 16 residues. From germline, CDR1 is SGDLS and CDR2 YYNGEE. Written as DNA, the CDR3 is TGTGCCAGCAGCCCTTTGACAGGGGGCAACAAAAACATTCAGTACTTC. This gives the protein CASSPLTGGNKNIQYF.

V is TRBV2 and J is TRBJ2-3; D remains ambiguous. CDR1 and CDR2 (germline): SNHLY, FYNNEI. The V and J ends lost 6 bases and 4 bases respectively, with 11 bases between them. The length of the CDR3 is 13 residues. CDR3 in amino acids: CASSEVRADTQYF. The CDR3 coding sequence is TGTGCCAGCAGCGAGGTCCGGGCAGATACGCAGTATTTT.

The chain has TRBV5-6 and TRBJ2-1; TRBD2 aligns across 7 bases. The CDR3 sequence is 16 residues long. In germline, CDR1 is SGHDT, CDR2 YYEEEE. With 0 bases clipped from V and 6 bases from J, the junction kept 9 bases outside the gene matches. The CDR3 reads CASSLVGLAAPNEQFF. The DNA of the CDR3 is TGTGCCAGCAGCTTGGTCGGGCTAGCGGCGCCCAATGAGCAGTTCTTC.

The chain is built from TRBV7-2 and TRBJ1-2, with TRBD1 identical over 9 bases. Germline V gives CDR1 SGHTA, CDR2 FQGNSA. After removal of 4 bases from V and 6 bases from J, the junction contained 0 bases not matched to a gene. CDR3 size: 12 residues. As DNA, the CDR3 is TGTGCCAGCAGCTGGACAGGGGATGGCTACACCTTC. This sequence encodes CASSWTGDGYTF.

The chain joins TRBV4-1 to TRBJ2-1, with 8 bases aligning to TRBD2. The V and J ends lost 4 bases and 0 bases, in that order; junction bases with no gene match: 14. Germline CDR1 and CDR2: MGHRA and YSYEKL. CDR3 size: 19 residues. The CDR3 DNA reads TGCGCCAGCAGCCCGGGAGGGTTGGTTAATGACCTCTCCTACAATGAGCAGTTCTTC. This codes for CASSPGGLVNDLSYNEQFF.

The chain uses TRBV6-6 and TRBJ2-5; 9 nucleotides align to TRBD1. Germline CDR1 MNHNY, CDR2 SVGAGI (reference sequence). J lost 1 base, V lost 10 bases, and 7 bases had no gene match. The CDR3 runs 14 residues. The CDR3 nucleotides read TGTGCCACCCGGGACAGGGTCAGCCAAGAGACCCAGTACTTC. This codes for CATRDRVSQETQYF.

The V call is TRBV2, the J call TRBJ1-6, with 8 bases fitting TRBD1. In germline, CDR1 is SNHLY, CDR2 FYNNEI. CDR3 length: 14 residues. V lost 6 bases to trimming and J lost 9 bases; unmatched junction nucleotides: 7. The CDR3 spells CASRRDRGVSPLHF. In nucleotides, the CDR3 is TGTGCCAGCAGAAGAGACAGGGGTGTTTCACCCCTCCACTTT.

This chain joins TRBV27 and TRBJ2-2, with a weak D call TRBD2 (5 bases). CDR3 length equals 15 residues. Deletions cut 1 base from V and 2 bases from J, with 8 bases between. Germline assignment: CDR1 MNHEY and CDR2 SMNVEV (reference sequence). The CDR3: CASSLWGANTGELFF. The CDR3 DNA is TGTGCCAGCAGTTTATGGGGAGCAAACACCGGGGAGCTGTTTTTT.

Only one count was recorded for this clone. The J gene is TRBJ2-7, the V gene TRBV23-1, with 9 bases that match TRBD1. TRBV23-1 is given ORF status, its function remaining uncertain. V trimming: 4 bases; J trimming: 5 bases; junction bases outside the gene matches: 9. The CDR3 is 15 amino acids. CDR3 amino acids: CASSPKTGGSHEQYF. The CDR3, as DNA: TGCGCCAGCAGTCCGAAGACAGGGGGAAGCCACGAGCAGTACTTC.

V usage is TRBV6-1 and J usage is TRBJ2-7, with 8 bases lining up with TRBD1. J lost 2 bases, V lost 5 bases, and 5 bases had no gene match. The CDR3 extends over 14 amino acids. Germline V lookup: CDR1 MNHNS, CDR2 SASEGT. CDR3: CASSKDRVTYEQYF. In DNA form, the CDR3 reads TGTGCCAGCAGTAAGGACAGGGTAACCTACGAGCAGTACTTC.

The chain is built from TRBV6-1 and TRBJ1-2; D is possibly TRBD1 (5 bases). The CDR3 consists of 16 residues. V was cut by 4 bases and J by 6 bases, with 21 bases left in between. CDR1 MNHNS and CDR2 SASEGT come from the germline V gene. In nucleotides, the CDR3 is TGTGCCAGCAGTGGAACAAAGCGCAGGGATAGTGATGGCTACACCTTC. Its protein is CASSGTKRRDSDGYTF.

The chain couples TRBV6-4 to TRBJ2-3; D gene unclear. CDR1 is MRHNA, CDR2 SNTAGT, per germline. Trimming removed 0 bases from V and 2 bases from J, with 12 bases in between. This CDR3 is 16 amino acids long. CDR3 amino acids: CASSDSGSPFTDTQYF. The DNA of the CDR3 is TGTGCCAGCAGTGACTCGGGCTCCCCATTCACAGATACGCAGTATTTT.

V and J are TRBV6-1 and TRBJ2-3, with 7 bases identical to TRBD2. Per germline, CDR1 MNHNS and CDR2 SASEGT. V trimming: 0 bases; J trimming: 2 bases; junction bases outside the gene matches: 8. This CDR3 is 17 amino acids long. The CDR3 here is CASSEAPGSGVTDTQYF. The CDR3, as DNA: TGTGCCAGCAGTGAAGCCCCGGGGAGCGGGGTCACAGATACGCAGTATTTT.

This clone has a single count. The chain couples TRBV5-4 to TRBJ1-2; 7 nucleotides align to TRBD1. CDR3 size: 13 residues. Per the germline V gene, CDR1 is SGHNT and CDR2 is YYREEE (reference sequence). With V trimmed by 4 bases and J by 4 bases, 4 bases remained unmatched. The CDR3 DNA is TGTGCCAGCAGCCTAGGGACAGCCTATGGCTACACCTTC. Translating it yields CASSLGTAYGYTF. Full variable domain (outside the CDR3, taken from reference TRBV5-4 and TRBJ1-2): ETGVTQSPTHLIKTRGQQVTLRCSSQSGHNTVSWYQQALGQGPQFIFQYYREEENGRGNFPPRFSGLQFPNYSSELNVNALELDDSALYLCASSLGTAYGYTFGSGTRLTVV.

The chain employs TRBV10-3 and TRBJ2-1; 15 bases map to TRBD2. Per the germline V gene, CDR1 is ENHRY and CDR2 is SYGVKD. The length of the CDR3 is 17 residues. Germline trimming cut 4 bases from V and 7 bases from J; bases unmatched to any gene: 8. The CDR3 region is CAISGIGLAGGLNEQFF. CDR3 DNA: TGTGCCATCAGTGGGATCGGACTAGCGGGGGGGCTGAATGAGCAGTTCTTC.